A selection of T cell receptor beta chains follows, all from one sample in a study of a mutant IDH1 vaccine in newly diagnosed glioma. Here immunoSEQ multiplex PCR was the method, and the copy in TCRdb shows in-frame clones only, minus some. The sample lists about 120,000 clones, roughly 90% occurring once. Their specific antigens are unknown. Sequences were derived from PBMCs, sampled from a glioma patient whose treatment included an IDH1 peptide vaccine. These receptors came from a woman in her fifties or sixties with glioma. Both conserved end residues are part of each CDR3. Fields, in order: V gene, J gene, clone size, D gene, CDR3 protein, CDR3 DNA. D genes are given only for firm matches. Clone sizes are given selectively: once, few, many, or a class where the clone is expanded.

>TRBV30|TRBJ1-6|.|.
CACTGGVNSPLHF
TGTGCCTGTACCGGGGGGGTCAATTCACCCCTCCACTTT
>TRBV7-9|TRBJ2-7|.|TRBD2
CASSLTSATYEQYF
TGTGCCAGCAGCCTGACTAGCGCAACCTACGAGCAGTACTTC
>TRBV9|TRBJ2-7|.|.
CASSVALGPGSYEQYF
TGTGCCAGCAGCGTAGCTCTCGGTCCGGGATCCTACGAGCAGTACTTC
>TRBV11-2|TRBJ2-3|.|.
CASSLNRGVDTQYF
TGTGCCAGCAGCTTAAACCGTGGCGTTGATACGCAGTATTTT
>TRBV28|TRBJ1-2|.|.
CASSFLQPNYGYTF
TGTGCCAGCAGTTTCTTACAGCCAAACTATGGCTACACCTTC
>TRBV12-5|TRBJ2-3|.|TRBD2
CASGPGTSYHTDTQYF
TGTGCTAGTGGTCCCGGGACTAGCTATCACACAGATACGCAGTATTTT
>TRBV19|TRBJ1-5|.|.
CASSPRVRQPQHF
TGTGCCAGTAGTCCTAGGGTTCGTCAGCCCCAGCATTTT
>TRBV28|TRBJ2-7|.|.
CASSATDSSYEQYF
TGTGCCAGCAGTGCCACGGACAGCTCCTACGAGCAGTACTTC
>TRBV6-1|TRBJ2-7|.|TRBD1
CASSELYRGRYEQYF
TGTGCCAGCAGTGAACTCTACAGGGGAAGATACGAGCAGTACTTC
>TRBV18|TRBJ1-1|.|.
CASSSQSWRAEAFF
TGTGCCAGCTCATCACAATCATGGCGCGCTGAAGCTTTCTTT
>TRBV28|TRBJ2-1|.|TRBD2
CASSFWVGREDEQFF
TGTGCCAGCAGTTTTTGGGTCGGGAGGGAGGATGAGCAGTTCTTC
>TRBV4-1|TRBJ2-1|.|TRBD2
CASSQESSGRVYEQFF
TGCGCCAGCAGCCAAGAATCTAGCGGGAGAGTGTATGAGCAGTTCTTC
>TRBV5-6|TRBJ1-5|.|.
CASSLDGGMNHQPQHF
TGTGCCAGCAGCTTGGATGGAGGGATGAATCATCAGCCCCAGCATTTT
>TRBV10-1|TRBJ2-7|.|.
CASSEMGDEQYF
TGCGCCAGCAGTGAGATGGGCGACGAGCAGTACTTC
>TRBV5-1|TRBJ1-2|.|TRBD1
CASSLGDRHGYTF
TGCGCCAGCAGCTTGGGGGACAGGCATGGCTACACCTTC
>TRBV6-5|TRBJ2-1|.|TRBD1
CASSLTGSSYNEQFF
TGTGCCAGCAGCCTGACAGGGAGCTCCTACAATGAGCAGTTCTTC
>TRBV11-2|TRBJ1-3|.|.
CASSFGVRESGNTIYF
TGTGCCAGCAGCTTCGGTGTCCGGGAATCCGGAAACACCATATATTTT
>TRBV6-5|TRBJ2-3|.|.
CASSYEGILNF
TGTGCCAGCAGTTACGAGGGCATCTTAAATTTT
>TRBV25-1|TRBJ1-6|once|TRBD1
CASSERGTGNSPLHF
TGTGCCAGCAGTGAAAGGGGGACAGGGAATTCACCCCTCCACTTT
>TRBV28|TRBJ2-7|.|.
CASSFTRYEQYF
TGTGCCAGCAGTTTCACCCGCTACGAGCAGTACTTC
>TRBV15|TRBJ2-3|.|TRBD2
CATRRTSGRATDTQYF
TGTGCCACCAGGAGAACTAGCGGGAGGGCCACAGATACGCAGTATTTT
>TRBV28|TRBJ2-7|once|.
CASSLAPGIAEQYF
TGTGCCAGCAGTTTAGCCCCTGGGATCGCCGAGCAGTACTTC
>TRBV28|TRBJ1-5|few|.
CASRQGGQPQHF
TGTGCCTCACGGCAGGGAGGGCAGCCCCAGCATTTT
>TRBV11-2|TRBJ2-7|.|.
CASSLSGPSYEQYF
TGTGCCAGCAGCTTAAGCGGGCCCTCCTACGAGCAGTACTTC
>TRBV28|TRBJ2-1|.|TRBD2
CASRISGRSYNEQFF
TGTGCCAGCAGGATAAGCGGGAGGTCCTACAATGAGCAGTTCTTC
>TRBV7-3|TRBJ2-6|.|.
CASSFSGATGANVLTF
TGTGCCAGCAGCTTCTCGGGGGCGACTGGGGCCAACGTCCTGACTTTC
>TRBV30|TRBJ1-5|few|.
CAWPRDTRNQPQHF
TGTGCCTGGCCCCGGGACACCAGAAATCAGCCCCAGCATTTT
>TRBV7-9|TRBJ1-6|.|.
CASSYTGTPFHF
TGTGCCAGCAGCTATACCGGGACACCCTTCCACTTT
>TRBV28|TRBJ1-2|.|TRBD1
CASSLSGAGGLGYTF
TGTGCCAGCAGTTTATCAGGAGCAGGGGGCCTTGGCTACACCTTC
>TRBV5-5|TRBJ1-5|.|.
CASSVTVNQPQHF
TGTGCCAGCAGTGTGACGGTCAATCAGCCCCAGCATTTT
>TRBV28|TRBJ2-3|.|.
CASPRSPVSAPPWSGAHTDTQYF
TGTGCCAGCCCCCGGAGTCCGGTTAGCGCTCCCCCCTGGTCGGGGGCGCACACAGATACGCAGTATTTT
>TRBV10-1|TRBJ2-7|.|.
CASSRLGAYEQYF
TGCGCCAGCAGCCGCTTGGGGGCCTACGAGCAGTACTTC
>TRBV7-8|TRBJ2-6|.|.
CASSQPSSGANVLTF
TGTGCCAGCAGTCAACCCAGCTCTGGGGCCAACGTCCTGACTTTC
>TRBV6-5|TRBJ1-4|once|.
CASSYSTPTNEKLFF
TGTGCCAGCAGTTATTCAACACCAACTAATGAAAAACTGTTTTTT
>TRBV9|TRBJ2-7|.|TRBD2
CASSPRTSGYEQYF
TGTGCCAGCAGCCCACGGACTAGCGGTTACGAGCAGTACTTC
>TRBV6-5|TRBJ2-1|.|.
CASSYSMSSYNEQFF
TGTGCCAGCAGTTACTCAATGAGCTCCTACAATGAGCAGTTCTTC
>TRBV20-1|TRBJ1-2|few|.
CSARDNYGYTF
TGCAGTGCTAGGGACAACTATGGCTACACCTTC
>TRBV28|TRBJ1-2|.|.
CASSLWQGANYGYTF
TGTGCCAGCAGTTTATGGCAGGGTGCTAACTATGGCTACACCTTC
>TRBV19|TRBJ2-3|.|.
CASSIPGQLSTDTQYF
TGTGCCAGTAGTATTCCCGGTCAGCTGAGCACAGATACGCAGTATTTT
>TRBV2|TRBJ1-6|.|.
CASRQENNSPLHF
TGTGCCAGCCGACAGGAGAATAATTCACCCCTCCACTTT
>TRBV5-1|TRBJ2-3|.|TRBD2
CASSFGGMTSTDTQYF
TGCGCCAGCAGCTTCGGGGGGATGACTAGCACAGATACGCAGTATTTT
>TRBV7-8|TRBJ1-2|.|.
CASGVPGPYGYTF
TGTGCCAGCGGGGTCCCGGGACCTTATGGCTACACCTTC
>TRBV27|TRBJ2-2|.|.
CASSPGPNTGELFF
TGTGCCAGCAGCCCCGGGCCGAACACCGGGGAGCTGTTTTTT
>TRBV5-1|TRBJ2-7|.|.
CASSDSYEQYF
TGCGCCAGCAGCGATTCCTACGAGCAGTACTTC